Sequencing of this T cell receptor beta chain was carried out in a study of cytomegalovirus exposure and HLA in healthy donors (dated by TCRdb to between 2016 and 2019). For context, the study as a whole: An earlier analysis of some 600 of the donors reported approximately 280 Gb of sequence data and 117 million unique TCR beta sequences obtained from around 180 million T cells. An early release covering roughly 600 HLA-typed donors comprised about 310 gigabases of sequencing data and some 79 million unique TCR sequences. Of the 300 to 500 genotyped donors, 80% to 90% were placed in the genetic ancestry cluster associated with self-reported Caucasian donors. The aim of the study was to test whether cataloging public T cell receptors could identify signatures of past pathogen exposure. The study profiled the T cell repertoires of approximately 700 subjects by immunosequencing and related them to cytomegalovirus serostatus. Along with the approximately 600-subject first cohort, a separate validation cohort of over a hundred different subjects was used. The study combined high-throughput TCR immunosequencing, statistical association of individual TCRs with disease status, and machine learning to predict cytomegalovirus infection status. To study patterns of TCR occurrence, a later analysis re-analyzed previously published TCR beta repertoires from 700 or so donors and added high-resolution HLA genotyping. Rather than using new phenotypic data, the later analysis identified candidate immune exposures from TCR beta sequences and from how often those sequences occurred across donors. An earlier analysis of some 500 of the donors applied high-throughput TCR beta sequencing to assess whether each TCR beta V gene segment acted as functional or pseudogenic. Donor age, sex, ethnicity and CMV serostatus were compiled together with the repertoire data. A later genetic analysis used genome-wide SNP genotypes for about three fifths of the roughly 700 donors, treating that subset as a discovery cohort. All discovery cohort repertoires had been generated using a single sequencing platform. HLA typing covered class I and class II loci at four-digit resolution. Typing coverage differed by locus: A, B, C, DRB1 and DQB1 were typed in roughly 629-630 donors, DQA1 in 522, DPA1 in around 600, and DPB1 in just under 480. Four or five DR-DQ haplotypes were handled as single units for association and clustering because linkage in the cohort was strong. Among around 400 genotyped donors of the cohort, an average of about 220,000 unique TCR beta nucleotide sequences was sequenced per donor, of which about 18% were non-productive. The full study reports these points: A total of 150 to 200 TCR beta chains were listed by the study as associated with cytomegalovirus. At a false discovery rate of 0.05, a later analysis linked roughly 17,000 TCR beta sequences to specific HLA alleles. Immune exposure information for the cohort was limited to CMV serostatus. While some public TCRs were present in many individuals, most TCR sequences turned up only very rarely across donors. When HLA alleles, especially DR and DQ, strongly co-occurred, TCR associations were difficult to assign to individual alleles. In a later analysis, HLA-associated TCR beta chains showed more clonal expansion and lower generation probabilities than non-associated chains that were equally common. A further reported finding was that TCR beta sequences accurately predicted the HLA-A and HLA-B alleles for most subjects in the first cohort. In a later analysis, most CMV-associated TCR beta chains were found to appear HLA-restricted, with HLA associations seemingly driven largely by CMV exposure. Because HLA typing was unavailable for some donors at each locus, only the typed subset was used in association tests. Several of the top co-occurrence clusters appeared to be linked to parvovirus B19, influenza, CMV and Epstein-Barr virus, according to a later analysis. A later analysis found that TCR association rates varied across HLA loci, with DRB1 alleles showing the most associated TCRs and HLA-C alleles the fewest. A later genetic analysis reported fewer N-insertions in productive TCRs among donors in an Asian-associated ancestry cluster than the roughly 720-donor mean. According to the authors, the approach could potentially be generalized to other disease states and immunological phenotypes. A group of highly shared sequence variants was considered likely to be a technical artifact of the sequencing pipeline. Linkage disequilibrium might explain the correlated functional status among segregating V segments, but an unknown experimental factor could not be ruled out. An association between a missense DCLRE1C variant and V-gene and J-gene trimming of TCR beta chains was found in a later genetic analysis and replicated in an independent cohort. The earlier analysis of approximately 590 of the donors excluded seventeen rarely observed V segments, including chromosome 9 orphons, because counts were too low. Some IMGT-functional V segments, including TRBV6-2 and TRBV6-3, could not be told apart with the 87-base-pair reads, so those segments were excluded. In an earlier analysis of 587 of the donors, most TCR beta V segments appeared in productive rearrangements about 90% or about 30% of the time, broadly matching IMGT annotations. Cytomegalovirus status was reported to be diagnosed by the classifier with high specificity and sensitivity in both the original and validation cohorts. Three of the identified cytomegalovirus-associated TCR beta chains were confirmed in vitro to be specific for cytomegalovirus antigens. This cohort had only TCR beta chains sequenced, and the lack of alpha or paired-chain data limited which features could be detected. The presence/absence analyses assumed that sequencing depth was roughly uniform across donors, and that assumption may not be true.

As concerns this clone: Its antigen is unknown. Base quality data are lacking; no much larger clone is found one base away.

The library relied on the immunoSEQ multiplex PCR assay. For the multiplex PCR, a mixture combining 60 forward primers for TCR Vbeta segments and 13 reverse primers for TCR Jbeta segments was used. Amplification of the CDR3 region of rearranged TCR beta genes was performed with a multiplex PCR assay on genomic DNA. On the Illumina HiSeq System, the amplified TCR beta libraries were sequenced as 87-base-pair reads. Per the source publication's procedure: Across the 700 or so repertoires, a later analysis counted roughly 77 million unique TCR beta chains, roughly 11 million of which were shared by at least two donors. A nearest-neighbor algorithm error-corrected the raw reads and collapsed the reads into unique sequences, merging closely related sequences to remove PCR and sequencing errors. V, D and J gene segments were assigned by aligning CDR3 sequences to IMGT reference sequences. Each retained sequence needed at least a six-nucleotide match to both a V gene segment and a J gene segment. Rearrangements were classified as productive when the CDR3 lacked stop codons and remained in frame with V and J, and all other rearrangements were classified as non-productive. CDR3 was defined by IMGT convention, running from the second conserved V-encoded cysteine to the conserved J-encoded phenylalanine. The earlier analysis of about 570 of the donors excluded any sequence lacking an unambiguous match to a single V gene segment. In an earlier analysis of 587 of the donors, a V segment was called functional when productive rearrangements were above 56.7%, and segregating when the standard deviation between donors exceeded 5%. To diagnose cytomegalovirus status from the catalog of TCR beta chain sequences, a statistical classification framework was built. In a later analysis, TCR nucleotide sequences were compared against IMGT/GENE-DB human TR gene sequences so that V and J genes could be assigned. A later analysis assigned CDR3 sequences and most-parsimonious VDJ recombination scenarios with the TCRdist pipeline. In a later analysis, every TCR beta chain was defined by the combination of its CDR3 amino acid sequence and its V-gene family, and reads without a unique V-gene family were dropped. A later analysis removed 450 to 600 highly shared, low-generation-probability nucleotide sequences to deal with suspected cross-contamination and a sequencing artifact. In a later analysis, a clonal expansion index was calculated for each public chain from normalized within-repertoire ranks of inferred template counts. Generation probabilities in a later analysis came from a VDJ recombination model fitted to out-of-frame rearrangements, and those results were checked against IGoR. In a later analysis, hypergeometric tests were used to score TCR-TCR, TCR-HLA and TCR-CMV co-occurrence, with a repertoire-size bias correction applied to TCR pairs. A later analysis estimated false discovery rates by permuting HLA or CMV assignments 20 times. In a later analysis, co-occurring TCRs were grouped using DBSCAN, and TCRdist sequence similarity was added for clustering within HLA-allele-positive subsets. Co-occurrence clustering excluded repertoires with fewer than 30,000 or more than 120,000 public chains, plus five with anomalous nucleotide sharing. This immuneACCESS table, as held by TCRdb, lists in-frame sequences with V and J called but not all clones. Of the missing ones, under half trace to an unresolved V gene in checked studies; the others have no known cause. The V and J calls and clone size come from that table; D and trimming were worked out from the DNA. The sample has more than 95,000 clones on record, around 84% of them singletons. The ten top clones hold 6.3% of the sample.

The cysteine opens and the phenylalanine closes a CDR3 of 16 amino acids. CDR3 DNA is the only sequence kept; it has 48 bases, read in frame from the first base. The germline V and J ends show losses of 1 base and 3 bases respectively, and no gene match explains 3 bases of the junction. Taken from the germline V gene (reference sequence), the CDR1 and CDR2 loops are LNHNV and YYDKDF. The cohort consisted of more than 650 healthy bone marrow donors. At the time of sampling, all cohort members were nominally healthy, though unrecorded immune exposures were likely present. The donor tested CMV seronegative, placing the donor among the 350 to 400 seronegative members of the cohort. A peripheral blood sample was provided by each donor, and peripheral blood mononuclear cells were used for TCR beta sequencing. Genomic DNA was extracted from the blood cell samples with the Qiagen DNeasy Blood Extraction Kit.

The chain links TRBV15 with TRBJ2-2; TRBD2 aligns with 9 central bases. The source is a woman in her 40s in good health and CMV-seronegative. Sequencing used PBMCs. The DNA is TGTGCCACCAGCAGAGTTAGCGGGAGCTACACCGGGGAGCTGTTTTTT. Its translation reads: CATSRVSGSYTGELFF.